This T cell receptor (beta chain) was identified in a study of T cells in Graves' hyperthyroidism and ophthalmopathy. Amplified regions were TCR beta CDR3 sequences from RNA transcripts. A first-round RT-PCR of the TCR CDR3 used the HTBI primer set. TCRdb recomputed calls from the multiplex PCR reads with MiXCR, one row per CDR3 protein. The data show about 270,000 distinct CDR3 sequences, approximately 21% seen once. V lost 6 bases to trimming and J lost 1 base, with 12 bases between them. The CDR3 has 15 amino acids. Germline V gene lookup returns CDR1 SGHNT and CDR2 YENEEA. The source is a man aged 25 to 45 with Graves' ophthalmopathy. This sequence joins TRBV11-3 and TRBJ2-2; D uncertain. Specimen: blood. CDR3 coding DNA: TGTGCCAGCAGTCCAAAGACGGTGAACACCGGGGAGCTGTTTTTT. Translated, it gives CASSPKTVNTGELFF. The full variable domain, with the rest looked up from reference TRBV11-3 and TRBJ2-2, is EAGVVQSPRYKIIEKKQPVAFWCNPISGHNTLYWYLQNLGQGPELLIRYENEEAVDDSQLPKDRFSAERLKGVDSTLKIQPAELGDSAVYLCASSPKTVNTGELFFGEGSRLTVL.